Given below is one T cell receptor (beta chain) in context. Antigen: not known. Germline CDR1 reads SGHAT; CDR2 reads FQNNGV. This CDR3 is built from 15 residues. V dropped 5 bases and J dropped 4 bases, with 17 bases sitting between them. The entry originates in a study of cytomegalovirus exposure and HLA in healthy donors. On the study more broadly: Out of 150 million to 200 million T cells, an earlier analysis found roughly 100 million unique TCR beta sequences in total.

Study-level points and caveats: TRBV6-2, TRBV6-3 and some other V segments were excluded as indistinguishable.

Primers: 60 Vbeta forward and 13 Jbeta reverse. Original processing methods: Roughly 11 million of the 80 million or so unique TCR beta chains counted in a later analysis were shared. TCRdb's table, derived via immunoSEQ multiplex PCR, lists solely in-frame clones and lacks some. V and J calls and clone size are given by that table; D and trimming were obtained from the DNA. The table counts 55,000 or so clones; roughly 11% lies in the top ten. The clonotype originates from a woman between 50 and 59 years old in good health and CMV-seropositive. This chain connects TRBV11-2 to TRBJ1-1; D remains ambiguous. The sequenced material came from PBMCs. The CDR3 region has the DNA TGTGCCAGCAGCACGTCGCGGAGCCCGACCACTGAAGCTTTCTTT. Translating gives CASSTSRSPTTEAFF.